The clone carrying this TCR beta chain was observed a few times. Its cognate antigen is unknown. This specimen belongs to a study of T-cell reconstitution after alpha-beta-depleted transplantation in children. Study-level results: Newly generated T cells supplied most T-cell counts and diversity one year post-transplant. Reportedly, alpha-beta T cells present about two months post-transplant originated from several hundred expanded clones of graft origin.

Trimming removed 5 bases from V and 1 base from J, with 9 bases in between. The CDR3 totals 14 residues. Germline loops: CDR1 DFQATT, CDR2 SNEGSKA (reference sequence). It was with unique molecular identifiers that the TCRbeta library was prepared. TCRdb processed the PCR reads anew with MiXCR; each CDR3 protein has one entry. The sample has hundreds of thousands of distinct CDR3 sequences, 15% to 20% seen once; the top ten hold around 28%. The chain carries TRBV20-1 and TRBJ2-6; D may be TRBD1 (5 bases). This TCR was sampled from a boy under two years old who had a stem cell transplant for Wiskott-Aldrich syndrome, so the T cells may come from the graft donor. This sample comprised PBMCs, mostly from graft donor cells, obtained 360 days after TCRalphabeta/CD19-depleted stem cell transplant. CDR3: CSAGPGSGANVLTF. The CDR3 DNA follows: TGCAGTGCTGGGCCAGGGTCTGGGGCCAACGTCCTGACTTTC.